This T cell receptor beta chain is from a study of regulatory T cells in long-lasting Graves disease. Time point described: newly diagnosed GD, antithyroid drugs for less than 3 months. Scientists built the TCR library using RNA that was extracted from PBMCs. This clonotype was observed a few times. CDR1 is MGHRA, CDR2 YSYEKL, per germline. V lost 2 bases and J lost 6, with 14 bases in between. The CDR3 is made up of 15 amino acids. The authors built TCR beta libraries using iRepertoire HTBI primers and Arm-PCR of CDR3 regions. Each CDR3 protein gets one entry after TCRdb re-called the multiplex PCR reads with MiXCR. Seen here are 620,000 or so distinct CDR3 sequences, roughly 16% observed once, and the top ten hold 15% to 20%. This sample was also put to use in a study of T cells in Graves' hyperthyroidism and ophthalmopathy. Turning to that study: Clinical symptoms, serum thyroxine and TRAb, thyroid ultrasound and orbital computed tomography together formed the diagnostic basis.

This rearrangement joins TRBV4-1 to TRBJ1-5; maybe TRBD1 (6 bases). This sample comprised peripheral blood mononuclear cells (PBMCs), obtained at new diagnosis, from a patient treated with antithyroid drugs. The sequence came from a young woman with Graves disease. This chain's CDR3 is CASSQTIQGSQPQHF. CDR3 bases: TGCGCCAGCAGCCAAACTATCCAGGGGAGTCAGCCCCAGCATTTT.